One sample yielded the 31 T cell receptor beta chains listed below, sequenced in a study of shared clonotypes between healthy human individuals (dated by TCRdb to the early 2020s). The method behind the library was the immunoSEQ multiplex PCR assay. What TCRdb holds here is the immuneACCESS table cut down to in-frame rearrangements. Part of the clones is not present; checked against another copy, under half of the missing clones reflect an unresolved V gene, and the others are unexplained. The sample table shows about 1 million clones, and 75% are seen once. The top ten clonotypes cover approximately 1.5% of the sample. Sequenced: memory CD4+ T cells sorted from blood. This sample's cell subset or site label indicates: CD45RA-negative fraction. These receptors were obtained from a man between 18 and 29 years old in good health.

This chain links TRBV6-1 with TRBJ1-3, with no clear D. This CDR3 has 14 amino acids. Trimming stripped 10 bases from V and 0 bases from J, with 13 bases between. Germline-derived CDR1 and CDR2 are MNHNS and SASEGT. The CDR3 region is CATGPAGSGNTIYF. The CDR3 DNA reads as TGTGCCACCGGACCTGCTGGCTCTGGAAACACCATATATTTT.

The CDR3 loop is CASRRASGLEEFF. In DNA form, the CDR3 reads TGTGCCAGTCGACGGGCTAGCGGGTTGGAAGAGTTCTTC. This chain connects TRBV19 to TRBJ2-1; 8 nucleotides agree with TRBD2. The CDR3 is made up of 13 amino acids. CDR1 LNHDA and CDR2 SQIVND come from the germline V gene (reference sequence). V trimming: 8 bases; J trimming: 14 bases; junction bases outside the gene matches: 14.

V and J are TRBV7-2 and TRBJ2-7, with 11 bases lining up with TRBD2. CDR3 length: 15 residues. V lost 5 bases, J lost 4 bases, and 7 bases stayed unmatched. Per the germline V gene, CDR1 is SGHTA and CDR2 is FQGNSA. CDR3 residues: CASSQMGLAAYEQYF. DNA for the CDR3: TGTGCCAGCAGCCAAATGGGACTAGCGGCGTACGAGCAGTACTTC.

CDR3 nucleotides: TGTGCCAGTAGTGCCCATATGAACACTGAAGCTTTCTTT. Its protein is CASSAHMNTEAFF. J is TRBJ1-1 and V is TRBV19; D gene ambiguous. Germline V gene sequence: CDR1 LNHDA, CDR2 SQIVND (reference sequence). The CDR3 is made up of 13 amino acids. The V end was cut by 5 bases, the J end by 0 bases, with 7 bases between.

The rearrangement joins TRBV7-9 to TRBJ2-7; the D gene is possibly TRBD1 (5 bases). CDR3 length: 13 amino acids. Germline V gene sequence: CDR1 SEHNR, CDR2 FQNEAQ (reference sequence). V was clipped by 4 bases and J by 5 bases, with 12 bases between them. For the CDR3, the DNA is TGTGCCAGCAGCTCGTTACAGGAACACGAGCAGTACTTC. It yields the protein CASSSLQEHEQYF.

The table lists this clone with many counts. The J gene is TRBJ1-1, the V gene TRBV6-6, with D possibly matching TRBD1 (5 bases). Germline V gene lookup returns CDR1 MNHNY and CDR2 SVGAGI (reference sequence). This CDR3 is 13 amino acids long. Trimming left V 0 bases short and J 10 bases short, with 12 bases between. CDR3 sequence (DNA): TGTGCCAGCAGTTACTCTGGGGGATTGAGAGCTTTCTTT. Protein: CASSYSGGLRAFF.

Regarding this clone: This sample includes further DNA sequences coding for the same CDR3. This chain joins TRBV5-1 and TRBJ2-3; possibly TRBD2 for D (6 bases). The germline V and J ends were trimmed by 4 bases and 0 bases, with 15 bases remaining between them. CDR3 length: 16 residues. Per germline, CDR1 SGHRS and CDR2 YFSETQ. CDR3 DNA sequence: TGCGCCAGCAGCAAGGGATCGGGAGCTAGCACAGATACGCAGTATTTT. Residues: CASSKGSGASTDTQYF. The full variable domain, completed using reference TRBV5-1 and TRBJ2-3, is KAGVTQTPRYLIKTRGQQVTLSCSPISGHRSVSWYQQTPGQGLQFLFEYFSETQRNKGNFPGRFSGRQFSNSRSEMNVSTLELGDSALYLCASSKGSGASTDTQYFGPGTRLTVL.

The chain joins TRBV5-5 to TRBJ2-2; 7 bases line up with TRBD2. This CDR3 is built from 16 residues. V gave up 0 bases and J gave up 6 bases; unmatched junction bases: 8. Per the germline V gene, CDR1 is SGHKS and CDR2 is YYEKEE (reference sequence). CDR3: CASSLELRESSGELFF. The CDR3 nucleotides are TGTGCCAGCAGCTTGGAGTTGCGGGAGAGCTCCGGGGAGCTGTTTTTT.

The chain carries TRBV18 and TRBJ2-3; 7 nucleotides line up with TRBD2. Looked up from germline, CDR1 is KGHSH and CDR2 is LQKENI. The V gene end was trimmed by 6 bases and the J gene end by 2 bases; junction bases not matched to a gene: 2. The CDR3 contains 13 residues. CDR3 bases: TGTGCCAGCTCCCAGCGGGACACAGATACGCAGTATTTT. Its protein product is CASSQRDTDTQYF.

This clone was counted many times. This sample includes further DNA sequences coding for the same CDR3. CDR3 loop: CAWSVTLNYGYTF. As DNA, the CDR3 is TGTGCCTGGAGTGTAACCCTCAACTATGGCTACACCTTC. The genes are TRBV30 and TRBJ1-2; D not certain. The germline V gene has CDR1 GTSNPN and CDR2 SVGIG (reference sequence). The CDR3 is 13 residues long. V shed 0 bases and J shed 2 bases, with 7 bases lying between them.

The chain combines TRBV30 with TRBJ2-7, with D unresolved. This CDR3 comprises 16 residues. Germline V gives CDR1 GTSNPN, CDR2 SVGIG (reference sequence). Trimming stripped 0 bases from V and 3 bases from J, with 18 bases between. The CDR3 DNA reads as TGTGCCTGGAGTGTTTTCACGGGTCAACCTTTCTACGAGCAGTACTTC. This translates into CAWSVFTGQPFYEQYF.

V gene TRBV5-6 combines with J gene TRBJ1-2; unclear D gene. Germline lookup yields CDR1 SGHDT and CDR2 YYEEEE. V lost 0 bases and J 6 bases, leaving 18 bases between the germline ends. The CDR3 sequence is 16 residues long. CDR3 loop: CASSLAYGDGRNGYTF. CDR3 nucleotide sequence: TGTGCCAGCAGCTTGGCCTATGGGGATGGAAGGAATGGCTACACCTTC.

J is TRBJ1-5 and V is TRBV6-1, with TRBD1 matching over 7 bases. V trimming: 4 bases; J trimming: 0 bases; junction bases outside the gene matches: 9. This CDR3 is 17 amino acids long. Germline-derived CDR1 and CDR2 are MNHNS and SASEGT. The CDR3 region has the DNA TGTGCCAGCAGTGCCCGGGACAGTAAGGGTAGCAATCAGCCCCAGCATTTT. Translation: CASSARDSKGSNQPQHF.

The J gene is TRBJ1-2, the V gene TRBV19, with a weak D call TRBD1 (6 bases). CDR1 is LNHDA, CDR2 SQIVND, per germline (reference sequence). V gave up 4 bases and J gave up 5 bases, with 17 bases separating them. This CDR3 contains 15 residues. For the CDR3, the DNA is TGTGCCAGTAGTACTACCGAAACAGGGAGGTATGGCTACACCTTC. This gives the protein CASSTTETGRYGYTF. Combining the CDR3 with reference TRBV19 and TRBJ1-2 gives the whole variable domain DGGITQSPKYLFRKEGQNVTLSCEQNLNHDAMYWYRQDPGQGLRLIYYSQIVNDFQKGDIAEGYSVSREKKESFPLTVTSAQKNPTAFYLCASSTTETGRYGYTFGSGTRLTVV.

J is TRBJ1-6 and V is TRBV10-1, with D tentatively TRBD1 (5 bases). V lost 5 bases and J 7 bases, leaving 9 bases between the germline ends. CDR3 length: 13 amino acids. Germline V gene data show CDR1 as WNHNN and CDR2 as SYGVQD (reference sequence). CDR3 DNA sequence: TGCGCCAGCAGTTCCCAGGGAAATTCACCCCTCCACTTT. Translated: CASSSQGNSPLHF.

The chain has TRBV6-1 and TRBJ2-7; 10 bases line up with TRBD1. V shed 4 bases, J shed 1 base, and the junction held 7 bases outside the gene matches. The V gene's germline CDR1 is MNHNS and CDR2 SASEGT. CDR3 length: 16 amino acids. The CDR3 bases are TGTGCCAGCAGTGCACCGGGACAGGGGAAGTCCTACGAGCAGTACTTC. Protein: CASSAPGQGKSYEQYF.

This chain joins TRBV10-2 and TRBJ2-5; TRBD2 might be the D (6 bases). CDR3 length: 13 residues. Trimming cost V 4 bases and J 4 bases, with 10 bases left between them. Germline V CDR1 and CDR2: WSHSY, SAAADI. CDR3 in DNA: TGCGCCAGCAGTGGGCATAGCGGAGAGACCCAGTACTTC. This codes for CASSGHSGETQYF.

V and J are TRBV5-8 and TRBJ1-1; the match to TRBD1 covers 8 bases. The junction had 9 bases not matched to a gene; V was cut back by 2 bases and J by 0 bases. The CDR3 totals 17 residues. Germline V gene sequence: CDR1 SGHTS, CDR2 YDEGEE. This chain's CDR3 is CASSFYTTTGVNTEAFF. Written as DNA, the CDR3 is TGTGCCAGCAGCTTCTACACCACGACAGGGGTGAACACTGAAGCTTTCTTT. The variable domain in full, with the rest retrieved from reference TRBV5-8 and TRBJ1-1, is EAGVTQSPTHLIKTRGQQATLRCSPISGHTSVYWYQQALGLGLQFLLWYDEGEERNRGNFPPRFSGRQFPNYSSELNVNALELEDSALYLCASSFYTTTGVNTEAFFGQGTRLTVV.

This clone has just a few counts. The CDR3 sequence is CSADVLDEQYF. In DNA, the CDR3 is TGCAGCGCCGATGTACTAGATGAGCAGTACTTC. V gene TRBV29-1 combines with J gene TRBJ2-7; D might be TRBD2 (5 bases). There are 11 residues in the CDR3. The V end lost 7 bases, the J end lost 7 bases, and 14 bases lay between the germline ends. The V gene's germline CDR1 is SQVTM and CDR2 ANQGSEA.

The gene calls are TRBV9 and TRBJ2-1; 7 bases are shared with TRBD2. V shed 0 bases and J 7 bases; nucleotides not matched to a gene: 7. Germline CDR1 is SGDLS and CDR2 is YYNGEE. The CDR3 totals 15 residues. The CDR3 is CASSVGVGLPNEQFF. CDR3 DNA: TGTGCCAGCAGCGTAGGGGTGGGACTACCAAATGAGCAGTTCTTC.

This clone was observed a handful of times. The J gene is TRBJ2-7, the V gene TRBV18, with TRBD1 matching 10 bases. J was trimmed by 5 bases and V by 3 bases; bases with no gene match: 10. The CDR3 sequence is 16 residues long. Germline lookup yields CDR1 KGHSH and CDR2 LQKENI. CDR3 sequence: CASSPPPGDRGNEQYF. The CDR3 bases are TGTGCCAGCTCACCCCCGCCCGGGGACAGGGGTAACGAGCAGTACTTC.

Only a few counts were recorded for this clone. This sequence joins TRBV11-3 and TRBJ2-2; 8 bases match TRBD1. The J segment lost 4 bases and the V segment lost 5 bases, leaving 21 bases of the junction unmatched. CDR3 length: 20 amino acids. Per germline, CDR1 SGHNT and CDR2 YENEEA. The CDR3 region is CASSQSRLGQGPNPTGELFF. In nucleotides, the CDR3 is TGTGCCAGCAGCCAAAGTCGACTAGGACAGGGCCCCAACCCCACCGGGGAGCTGTTTTTT.

J is TRBJ2-2 and V is TRBV30, with a possible D match to TRBD1 (6 bases). The CDR3 runs 13 residues. Germline CDR1 is GTSNPN and CDR2 is SVGIG (reference sequence). V lost 3 bases and J lost 4, with 9 bases in between. In DNA, the CDR3 is TGTGCCTGGAGACTCAGGGGCACCGGGGAGCTGTTTTTT. This translates into CAWRLRGTGELFF.

This clone has only one observation. The V call is TRBV11-3, the J call TRBJ2-2, with D possibly TRBD2 on 6 matching bases. The CDR3 length is 15 residues. Germline loops: CDR1 SGHNT, CDR2 YENEEA. Trimming took off 3 bases at V and 0 bases at J, with 8 bases between the two ends. The DNA of the CDR3 is TGTGCCAGCAGCTTGAGCGGGCCGAACACCGGGGAGCTGTTTTTT. Protein product: CASSLSGPNTGELFF.

The J gene is TRBJ2-7, the V gene TRBV7-9; 10 nucleotides match TRBD1. J gave up 6 bases and V 8 bases, and 7 bases lay outside the gene matches. The CDR3 totals 13 residues. Germline loops: CDR1 SEHNR, CDR2 FQNEAQ (reference sequence). In nucleotides, the CDR3 is TGTGCCAGCGCGGGACAGGGGTTCGGCGAGCAGTACTTC. This translates into CASAGQGFGEQYF.

This clone was counted a few times. J is TRBJ2-3 and V is TRBV2, with 7 bases that match TRBD2. The CDR3 has 15 amino acids. Germline CDR1 SNHLY, CDR2 FYNNEI. Trimming took 7 bases from V and 3 from J; bases not matched to a gene: 10. CDR3 loop: CASNRFAGETDTQYF. CDR3 nucleotide sequence: TGTGCCAGCAATCGGTTTGCGGGGGAAACAGATACGCAGTATTTT.

A word on this clone: The germline gene is not matched at one end of the junction; a read error may be the cause. V is TRBV5-6 and J is TRBJ1-6, with D possibly TRBD1 on 6 matching bases. CDR1 SGHDT and CDR2 YYEEEE come from the germline V gene. This CDR3 has 17 residues. The CDR3: CASSLGPGAPDKSPLHF. CDR3 bases: TGTGCCAGCAGCCTCGGTCCGGGGGCCCCAGATAAATCACCCCTCCACTTT.

V is TRBV6-6 and J is TRBJ2-2, with D perhaps TRBD2 (6 bases). The V gene's germline CDR1 is MNHNY and CDR2 SVGAGI (reference sequence). This CDR3 has 16 residues. V was trimmed by 0 bases and J by 5 bases, leaving 13 bases between them. CDR3 in DNA: TGTGCCAGCAGTTACTCTACGACTAGAGGGACCGGGGAGCTGTTTTTT. This encodes CASSYSTTRGTGELFF.

The chain employs TRBV6-6 and TRBJ1-1; tentatively, D is TRBD1 (6 bases). This CDR3 is built from 15 residues. The germline V gene has CDR1 MNHNY and CDR2 SVGAGI (reference sequence). Trimming stripped 2 bases from V and 0 bases from J, with 10 bases between. The CDR3 DNA is TGTGCCAGCAGTTACGCAGGACAGTTGAACACTGAAGCTTTCTTT. It is translated as CASSYAGQLNTEAFF.

This sequence joins TRBV6-1 and TRBJ2-2; 10 positions agree with TRBD2. Losses at the gene ends were 6 bases for V and 0 bases for J; bases not matched to a gene: 1. CDR3 length: 15 amino acids. From germline, CDR1 is MNHNS and CDR2 SASEGT. CDR3 nucleotide sequence: TGTGCCAGCAGAGCGGGAGGGACGAACACCGGGGAGCTGTTTTTT. As protein: CASRAGGTNTGELFF.

This clone was detected only a few times. The chain couples TRBV6-5 to TRBJ2-3; tentatively, D is TRBD1 or TRBD2 (5 bases each). The length of the CDR3 is 16 residues. Germline CDR1 and CDR2: MNHEY and SVGAGI. The germline V and J ends were trimmed by 4 bases and 6 bases, with 20 bases remaining between them. This CDR3 is CASSSAPGPLKDTQYF. As DNA, the CDR3 is TGTGCCAGCAGTTCGGCACCGGGACCCCTTAAGGATACGCAGTATTTT.